This entry is about one T cell receptor (beta chain). What it binds is not known. Quantitative 5'-RACE with molecular barcodes generated TCR beta libraries. TCRdb reprocessed the 5' RACE reads with MiXCR, giving one entry per CDR3 protein. The table has some 92,000 distinct CDR3 sequences, 27% seen once. These data belong to a study of CD8 T cells in ankylosing spondylitis. Overall study findings and caveats: Several highly homologous variants made up a TCR beta motif that seemed to typify ankylosing spondylitis blood. Disease-linked clones bore a CD8+ phenotype, appearing relatively rarely in peripheral blood. Past studies reported some motif variants in reactive arthritis synovial fluid and blood.

Trimming removed 5 bases from V and 0 bases from J; junction bases left unmatched: 7. The germline gives CDR1 SGHTA, CDR2 FQGNSA. CDR3 length equals 15 residues. The clonotype was recovered from a male donor with ankylosing spondylitis or in good health (not recorded which). The sample was blood, either unsorted or a sorted T cell fraction (not recorded which). This chain joins TRBV7-2 and TRBJ2-7, with TRBD2 matching over 7 bases. CDR3 protein: CASSIRAGISYEQYF. The DNA for the CDR3 is TGTGCCAGCAGCATACGAGCGGGGATCTCCTACGAGCAGTACTTC.